The T cell receptor beta chain under discussion was sequenced for a study of T cell responses to AZD1222 COVID-19 vaccine. Sequencing used immunoSEQ multiplex PCR; TCRdb keeps in-frame clones, though not all of them. The data show roughly 120,000 clones, 91% seen once. The germline V and J ends were trimmed by 4 bases and 11 bases, with 20 bases remaining between them. This CDR3 comprises 14 residues. Per germline, CDR1 SEHNR and CDR2 FQNEAQ (reference sequence). The chain couples TRBV7-9 to TRBJ1-2, with D possibly matching TRBD1 (5 bases). This receptor was taken from an adult in good health. The material sequenced was peripheral blood, taken on day 0 of AZD1222 vaccination. The CDR3 DNA is TGTGCCAGCAGCTCCACCCCCCACCTCGGGGGTTACACCTTC. This codes for CASSSTPHLGGYTF.